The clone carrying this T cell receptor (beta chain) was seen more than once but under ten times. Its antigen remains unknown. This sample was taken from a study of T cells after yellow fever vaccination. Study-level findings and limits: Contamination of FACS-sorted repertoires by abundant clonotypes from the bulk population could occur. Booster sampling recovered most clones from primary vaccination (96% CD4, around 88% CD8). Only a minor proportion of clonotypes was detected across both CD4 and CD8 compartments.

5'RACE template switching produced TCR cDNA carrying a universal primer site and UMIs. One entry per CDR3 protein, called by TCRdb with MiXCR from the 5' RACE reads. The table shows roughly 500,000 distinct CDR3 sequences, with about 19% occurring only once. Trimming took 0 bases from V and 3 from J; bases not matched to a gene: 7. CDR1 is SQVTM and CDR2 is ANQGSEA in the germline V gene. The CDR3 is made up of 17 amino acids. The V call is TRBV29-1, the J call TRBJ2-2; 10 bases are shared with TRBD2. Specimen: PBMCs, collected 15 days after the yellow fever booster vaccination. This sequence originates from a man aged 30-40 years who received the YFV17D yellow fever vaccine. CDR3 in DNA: TGCAGCGTTGAAGATCCCAATCTAGCGGGGGACACCGGGGAGCTGTTTTTT. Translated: CSVEDPNLAGDTGELFF.